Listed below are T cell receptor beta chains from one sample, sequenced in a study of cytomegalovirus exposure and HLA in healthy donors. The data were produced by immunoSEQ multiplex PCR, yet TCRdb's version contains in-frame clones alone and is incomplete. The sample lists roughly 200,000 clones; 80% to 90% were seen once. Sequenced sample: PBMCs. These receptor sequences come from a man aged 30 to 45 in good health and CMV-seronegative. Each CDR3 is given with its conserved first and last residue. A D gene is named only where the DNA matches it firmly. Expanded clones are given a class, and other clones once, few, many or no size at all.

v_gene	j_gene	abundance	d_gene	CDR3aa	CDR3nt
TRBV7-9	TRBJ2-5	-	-	CASSFWGRGETQYF	TGTGCCAGCAGCTTTTGGGGGCGAGGGGAGACCCAGTACTTC
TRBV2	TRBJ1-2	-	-	CASSEPLRGYTF	TGTGCCAGCAGTGAACCCCTGCGGGGCTACACCTTC
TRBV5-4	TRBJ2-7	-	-	CASSPETGFYEQYF	TGTGCCAGCAGCCCGGAGACGGGTTTCTACGAGCAGTACTTC
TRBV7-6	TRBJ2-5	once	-	CASSLPLASAETQYF	TGTGCCAGCAGCCTCCCACTAGCTTCCGCGGAGACCCAGTACTTC
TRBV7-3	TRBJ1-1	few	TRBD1	CASSEQGDLNTEAFF	TGTGCCAGCAGCGAACAGGGGGACTTGAACACTGAAGCTTTCTTT
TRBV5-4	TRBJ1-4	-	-	CASSRGHDEKLFF	TGTGCCAGCAGCCGGGGACATGATGAAAAACTGTTTTTT
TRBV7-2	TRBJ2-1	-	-	CASSLLGGGPGNEQFF	TGTGCCAGCAGCTTATTAGGGGGGGGGCCAGGGAATGAGCAGTTCTTC
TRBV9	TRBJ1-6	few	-	CASSVDGQGQSPLHF	TGTGCCAGCAGCGTAGACGGTCAGGGGCAATCACCCCTCCACTTT
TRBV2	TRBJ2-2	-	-	CASERAWGNTGELFF	TGTGCCAGCGAGAGGGCGTGGGGGAACACCGGGGAGCTGTTTTTT
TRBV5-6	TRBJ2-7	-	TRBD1	CASSLGTASYEQYF	TGTGCCAGCAGCCTCGGGACAGCCTCCTACGAGCAGTACTTC
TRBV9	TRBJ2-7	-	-	CASSVNGAREQYF	TGTGCCAGCAGCGTAAACGGAGCCCGCGAGCAGTACTTC
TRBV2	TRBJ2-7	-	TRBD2	CASSEGDYSYEQYF	TGTGCCAGCAGTGAGGGGGACTATTCCTACGAGCAGTACTTC
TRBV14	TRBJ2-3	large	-	CASSQGLYGGADTQYF	TGTGCCAGCAGCCAAGGGTTATACGGGGGTGCAGATACGCAGTATTTT
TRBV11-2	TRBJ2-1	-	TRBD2	CASSRQGLAGSPDYNEQFF	TGTGCCAGCAGTCGGCAAGGACTAGCGGGGAGCCCTGATTACAATGAGCAGTTCTTC
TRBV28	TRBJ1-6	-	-	CASSLWSRVNSPLHF	TGTGCCAGCAGTTTATGGTCCAGGGTTAATTCACCCCTCCACTTT
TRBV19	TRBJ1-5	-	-	CASSSGQRIGNQPQHF	TGTGCCAGTAGTTCCGGCCAGAGGATTGGCAATCAGCCCCAGCATTTT
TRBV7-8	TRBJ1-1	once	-	CASSYGQLNTEAFF	TGTGCCAGCAGCTACGGACAGCTGAACACTGAAGCTTTCTTT
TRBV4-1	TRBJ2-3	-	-	CASGLGRGGTDTQYF	TGCGCCAGCGGACTGGGGCGGGGTGGAACAGATACGCAGTATTTT
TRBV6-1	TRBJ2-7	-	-	CASGTWEQYF	TGTGCCAGCGGTACTTGGGAGCAGTACTTC
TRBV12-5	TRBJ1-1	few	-	CASGLEWPRGTEAFF	TGTGCTAGTGGTTTGGAATGGCCAAGGGGCACTGAAGCTTTCTTT
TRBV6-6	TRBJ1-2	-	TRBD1	CASSSRQGAYGYTF	TGTGCCAGCAGTTCCAGACAGGGAGCCTATGGCTACACCTTC
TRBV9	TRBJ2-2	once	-	CASSVRSQDTGELFF	TGTGCCAGCAGCGTAAGGTCACAGGACACCGGGGAGCTGTTTTTT
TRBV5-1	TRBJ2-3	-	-	CASSLDGVDTDTQYF	TGCGCCAGCAGCTTGGACGGGGTGGACACAGATACGCAGTATTTT
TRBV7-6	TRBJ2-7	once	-	CASSLWRGPRSYEQYF	TGTGCCAGCAGCTTATGGAGGGGGCCCCGCTCCTACGAGCAGTACTTC
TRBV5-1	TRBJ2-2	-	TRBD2	CASREGVRDTGELFF	TGCGCCAGCCGGGAGGGGGTACGAGACACCGGGGAGCTGTTTTTT
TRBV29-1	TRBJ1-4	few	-	CSVAAASTNEKLFF	TGCAGCGTTGCAGCGGCCTCAACTAATGAAAAACTGTTTTTT
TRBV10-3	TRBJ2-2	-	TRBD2	CAISSGTNKYGELFF	TGTGCCATCAGTTCCGGGACTAACAAATACGGGGAGCTGTTTTTT
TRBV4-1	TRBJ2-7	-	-	CASSQARGATEQYF	TGCGCCAGCAGCCAAGCCAGGGGCGCGACCGAGCAGTACTTC
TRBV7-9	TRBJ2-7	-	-	CSSSLSLTGQPYEQYF	TGTTCCAGCAGCTTAAGCCTCACTGGACAGCCCTACGAGCAGTACTTC
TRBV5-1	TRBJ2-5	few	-	CASSIQETQYF	TGCGCCAGCAGCATACAAGAGACCCAGTACTTC
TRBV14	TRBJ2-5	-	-	CASSQDFREETQYF	TGTGCCAGCAGCCAAGATTTTCGGGAAGAGACCCAGTACTTC
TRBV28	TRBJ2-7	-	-	CASSLVTEFNEQYF	TGTGCCAGCAGTCTGGTGACAGAGTTTAATGAGCAGTACTTC
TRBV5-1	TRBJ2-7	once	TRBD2	CASSSGLVGEQYF	TGCGCCAGCAGCTCGGGACTAGTGGGCGAGCAGTACTTC
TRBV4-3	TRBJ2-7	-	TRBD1	CASSQGRGQGKVNEQYF	TGCGCCAGCAGCCAAGGCCGGGGACAGGGAAAGGTCAACGAGCAGTACTTC
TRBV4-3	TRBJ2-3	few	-	CASSLDRGGADTQYF	TGCGCCAGCAGCCTAGATAGGGGGGGTGCAGATACGCAGTATTTT
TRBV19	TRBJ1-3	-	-	CASSSARSSGNTIYF	TGTGCCAGTAGCTCAGCAAGGAGCTCTGGAAACACCATATATTTT
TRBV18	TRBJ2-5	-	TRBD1	CASSRRQGQETQYF	TGTGCCAGCTCACGCAGACAGGGCCAAGAGACCCAGTACTTC
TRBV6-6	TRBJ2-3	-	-	CASSYLLAGDTQYF	TGTGCCAGCAGTTATCTTCTAGCAGGAGATACGCAGTATTTT
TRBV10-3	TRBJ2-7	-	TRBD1	CAISGDRDKGDPYEQYF	TGTGCCATCAGTGGGGACAGGGATAAGGGGGATCCCTACGAGCAGTACTTC
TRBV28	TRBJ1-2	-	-	CASSLNRDGYTF	TGTGCCAGCAGTTTGAACAGAGATGGCTACACCTTC
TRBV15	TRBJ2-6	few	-	CATSRARGSGANVLTF	TGTGCCACCAGCAGAGCTCGGGGGTCTGGGGCCAACGTCCTGACTTTC
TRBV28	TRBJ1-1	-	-	CASREPRERLNTEAFF	TGTGCCAGCCGTGAACCCCGCGAGCGGTTGAACACTGAAGCTTTCTTT
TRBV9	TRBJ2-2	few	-	CASSLEGRTGELFF	TGTGCCAGCAGCCTCGAGGGCAGGACCGGGGAGCTGTTTTTT
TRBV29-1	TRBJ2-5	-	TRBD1	CSVGGGRETQYF	TGCAGCGTTGGAGGGGGCCGAGAGACCCAGTACTTC
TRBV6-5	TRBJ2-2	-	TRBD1	CASSWDRDTGELFF	TGTGCCAGCAGTTGGGACAGGGACACCGGGGAGCTGTTTTTT
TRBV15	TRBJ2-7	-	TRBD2	CATSREGGAYEQYF	TGTGCCACCAGCAGAGAGGGGGGGGCCTACGAGCAGTACTTC